This T cell receptor (beta chain) appears in the sequencing data of a study of T-cell reconstitution after alpha-beta-depleted transplantation in children. On this clonotype itself: No antigen is known for it.

Unique molecular identifiers were used in preparing the TCRbeta library. TCRdb independently ran MiXCR on the PCR reads; one entry per CDR3 protein. The sample consists of around 300,000 distinct CDR3 sequences, almost 8% of them appearing once. General study results and limits: Diversity and T-cell counts at one year after transplant derived mostly from new T cells. By about two months after transplant, alpha-beta T cells reportedly arose from several hundred graft clones that had expanded. Recipient T cells and thymic progenitors that survived gave rise to the high TCRbeta diversity observed at day 60 in some patients.

The V end lost 3 bases, the J end lost 2 bases, and 17 bases lay between the germline ends. CDR1 is MDHEN, CDR2 SYDVKM, per germline. The CDR3 totals 17 residues. The chain employs TRBV28 and TRBJ2-4; D might be TRBD2 (5 bases). This sample comprised peripheral blood, obtained 360 days after TCRalphabeta/CD19-depleted stem cell transplant. This TCR was recovered from a female patient between 2 and 15 years old who had a stem cell transplant for Fanconi anemia, so the T cells may come from the graft donor. CDR3 residues: CASSFAGQPLSKNIQYF. Written as DNA, the CDR3 is TGTGCCAGCAGTTTTGCGGGCCAACCCCTTTCCAAAAACATTCAGTACTTC.